The 7 T cell receptor beta chains below all came from one sample that was sequenced in a study of cytomegalovirus exposure and HLA in healthy donors (dated by TCRdb to 2016 to 2017). The library relied on the immunoSEQ multiplex PCR assay. TCRdb obtained this table from immuneACCESS and retained in-frame rearrangements with V and J assigned. These tables miss some clones; where compared with another copy, unresolved V genes account for less than half of the shortfall, and the remainder is unexplained. This sample has 100,000 to 120,000 clones in its table, and over 75% of those were observed once. The ten most abundant clones make up about 1.5% of the sample. The specimen was PBMCs. Receptors were obtained from a woman in her twenties or thirties in good health and CMV-seropositive.

The chain employs TRBV5-1 and TRBJ2-7; a weak D match, TRBD1 (6 bases). This CDR3 has 14 residues. The V end lost 4 bases, the J end lost 3 bases, and 14 bases lay between the germline ends. In germline, CDR1 is SGHRS, CDR2 YFSETQ. The DNA of the CDR3 is TGCGCCAGCAGCCCCTCCGGGACATTCTACGAGCAGTACTTC. Its protein is CASSPSGTFYEQYF.

The chain joins TRBV2 to TRBJ2-2; D may be TRBD1 (5 bases). Trimming removed 3 bases at V and 0 bases at J, with 8 bases between. The CDR3 covers 15 residues. Germline-derived CDR1 and CDR2 are SNHLY and FYNNEI. The CDR3 sequence: CASSEDTTNTGELFF. The CDR3 nucleotides are TGTGCCAGCAGTGAGGACACTACGAACACCGGGGAGCTGTTTTTT.

V and J are TRBV6-1 and TRBJ2-3; possibly TRBD2 for D (6 bases). The length of the CDR3 is 14 residues. Trimming pared 5 bases from V and 2 bases from J, leaving 11 bases between. CDR1 is MNHNS, CDR2 SASEGT, per germline. Here the CDR3 reads CASSPGTSTDTQYF. CDR3 bases: TGTGCCAGCAGTCCTGGGACTTCCACAGATACGCAGTATTTT.

This sequence joins TRBV9 and TRBJ2-3; D is undetermined. Germline CDR1 is SGDLS and CDR2 is YYNGEE. The CDR3 length is 15 residues. Trimming took 3 bases from V and 5 from J, leaving 16 bases between them. The CDR3: CASSAVNGGLDTQYF. As DNA, the CDR3 is TGTGCCAGCAGCGCCGTCAATGGCGGCCTAGATACGCAGTATTTT.

This chain joins TRBV15 and TRBJ2-5; 9 nucleotides match TRBD1. The V segment lost 6 bases and the J segment 5 bases; nucleotides outside the gene matches: 7. The CDR3 covers 14 residues. Germline CDR1 reads LNHNV; CDR2 reads YYDKDF (reference sequence). This CDR3 reads CATRKTGGKETQYF. The CDR3 bases are TGTGCCACCAGAAAGACAGGGGGGAAGGAGACCCAGTACTTC. Full variable domain (remainder filled in from reference TRBV15 and TRBJ2-5): DAMVIQNPRYQVTQFGKPVTLSCSQTLNHNVMYWYQQKSSQAPKLLFHYYDKDFNNEADTPDNFQSRRPNTSFCFLDIRSPGLGDTAMYLCATRKTGGKETQYFGPGTRLLVL.

The chain carries TRBV5-6 and TRBJ2-7; TRBD2 matches at 8 bases. Germline loops: CDR1 SGHDT, CDR2 YYEEEE. Trimming at V came to 0 bases and at J to 7 bases, leaving 9 bases not matched to a gene. The CDR3 totals 15 residues. The CDR3, as DNA: TGTGCCAGCAGCTTGGTATCCGCGGGAGGATCTGAGCAGTACTTC. Amino acids: CASSLVSAGGSEQYF. Combining the CDR3 with reference TRBV5-6 and TRBJ2-7 gives the whole variable domain DAGVTQSPTHLIKTRGQQVTLRCSPKSGHDTVSWYQQALGQGPQFIFQYYEEEERQRGNFPDRFSGHQFPNYSSELNVNALLLGDSALYLCASSLVSAGGSEQYFGPGTRLTVT.

The chain combines TRBV6-1 with TRBJ1-5; 7 positions match TRBD1. With V trimmed by 8 bases and J by 4 bases, 8 bases remained unmatched. CDR1 and CDR2 (germline): MNHNS, SASEGT. The CDR3 has 14 residues. The CDR3 sequence is CASVEPGQNQPQHF. The CDR3 coding sequence is TGTGCCAGCGTGGAACCGGGACAGAATCAGCCCCAGCATTTT.